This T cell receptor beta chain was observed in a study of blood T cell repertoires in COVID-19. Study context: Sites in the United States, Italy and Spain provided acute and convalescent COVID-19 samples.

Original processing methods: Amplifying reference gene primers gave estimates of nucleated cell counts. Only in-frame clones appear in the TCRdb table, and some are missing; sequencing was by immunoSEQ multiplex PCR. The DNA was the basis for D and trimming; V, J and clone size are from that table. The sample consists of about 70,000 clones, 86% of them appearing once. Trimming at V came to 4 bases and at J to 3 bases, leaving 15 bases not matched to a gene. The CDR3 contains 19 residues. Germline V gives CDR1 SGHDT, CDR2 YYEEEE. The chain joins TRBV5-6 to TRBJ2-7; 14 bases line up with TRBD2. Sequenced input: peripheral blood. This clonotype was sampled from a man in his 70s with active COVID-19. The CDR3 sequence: CASSPKWGTSGSLGYEQYF. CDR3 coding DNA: TGTGCCAGCAGCCCCAAGTGGGGGACTAGCGGGAGTTTGGGCTACGAGCAGTACTTC. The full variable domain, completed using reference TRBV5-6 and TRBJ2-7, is DAGVTQSPTHLIKTRGQQVTLRCSPKSGHDTVSWYQQALGQGPQFIFQYYEEEERQRGNFPDRFSGHQFPNYSSELNVNALLLGDSALYLCASSPKWGTSGSLGYEQYFGPGTRLTVT.